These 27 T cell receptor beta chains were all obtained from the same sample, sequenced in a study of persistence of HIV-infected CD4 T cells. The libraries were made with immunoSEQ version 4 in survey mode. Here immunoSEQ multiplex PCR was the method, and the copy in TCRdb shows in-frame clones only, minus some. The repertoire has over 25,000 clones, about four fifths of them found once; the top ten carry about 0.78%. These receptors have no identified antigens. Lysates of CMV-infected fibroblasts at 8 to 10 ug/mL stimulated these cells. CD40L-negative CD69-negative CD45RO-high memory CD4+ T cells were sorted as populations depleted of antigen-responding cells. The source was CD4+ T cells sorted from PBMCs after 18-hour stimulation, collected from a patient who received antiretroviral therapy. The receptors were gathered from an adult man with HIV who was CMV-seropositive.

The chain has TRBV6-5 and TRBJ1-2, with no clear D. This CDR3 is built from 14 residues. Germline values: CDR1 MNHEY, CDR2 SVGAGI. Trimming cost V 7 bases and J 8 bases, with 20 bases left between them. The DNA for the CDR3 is TGTGCCAGCACCGTCGAGGTAGGGCTGGGAGGCTACACCTTC. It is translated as CASTVEVGLGGYTF.

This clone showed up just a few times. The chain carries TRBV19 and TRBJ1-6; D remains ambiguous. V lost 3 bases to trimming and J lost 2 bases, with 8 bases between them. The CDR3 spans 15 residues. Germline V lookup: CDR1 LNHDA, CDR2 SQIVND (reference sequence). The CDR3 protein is CASSISPTYNSPLHF. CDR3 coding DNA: TGTGCCAGTAGTATCTCTCCAACCTATAATTCACCCCTCCACTTT.

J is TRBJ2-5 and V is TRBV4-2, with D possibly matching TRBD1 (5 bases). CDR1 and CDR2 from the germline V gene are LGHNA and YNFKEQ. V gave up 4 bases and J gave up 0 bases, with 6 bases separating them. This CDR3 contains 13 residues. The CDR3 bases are TGTGCCAGCAGCCTGACAGACCAAGAGACCCAGTACTTC. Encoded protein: CASSLTDQETQYF.

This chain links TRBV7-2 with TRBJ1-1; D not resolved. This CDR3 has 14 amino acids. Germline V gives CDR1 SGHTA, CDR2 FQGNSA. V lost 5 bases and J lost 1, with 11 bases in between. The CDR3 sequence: CASSLIPGNTEAFF. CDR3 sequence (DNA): TGTGCCAGCAGCCTCATTCCCGGGAACACTGAAGCTTTCTTT.

The CDR3 DNA sequence: TGTGCCAGTACCTCGGATCAGGGTTGGTATGGCTACACCTTC. Translation gives CASTSDQGWYGYTF. The chain has TRBV19 and TRBJ1-2; D might be TRBD1 (5 bases). Germline CDR1 reads LNHDA; CDR2 reads SQIVND (reference sequence). V lost 7 bases and J 5 bases, leaving 17 bases between the germline ends. The CDR3 length is 14 residues. Supplemented by reference TRBV19 and TRBJ1-2, the full variable domain reads DGGITQSPKYLFRKEGQNVTLSCEQNLNHDAMYWYRQDPGQGLRLIYYSQIVNDFQKGDIAEGYSVSREKKESFPLTVTSAQKNPTAFYLCASTSDQGWYGYTFGSGTRLTVV.

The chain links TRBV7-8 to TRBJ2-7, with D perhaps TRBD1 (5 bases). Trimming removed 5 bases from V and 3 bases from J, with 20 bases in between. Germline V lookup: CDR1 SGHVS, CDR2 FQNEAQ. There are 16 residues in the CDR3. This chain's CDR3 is CASSPPTPLGLYEQYF. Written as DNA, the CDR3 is TGTGCCAGCAGCCCCCCGACACCTTTGGGGCTCTACGAGCAGTACTTC.

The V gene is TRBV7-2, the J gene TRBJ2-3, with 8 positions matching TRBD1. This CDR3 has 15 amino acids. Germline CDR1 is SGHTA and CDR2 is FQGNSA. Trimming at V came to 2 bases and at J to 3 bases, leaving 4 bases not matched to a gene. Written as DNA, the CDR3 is TGTGCCAGCAGCTTAAGACAGGGGCGAACAGATACGCAGTATTTT. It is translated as CASSLRQGRTDTQYF.

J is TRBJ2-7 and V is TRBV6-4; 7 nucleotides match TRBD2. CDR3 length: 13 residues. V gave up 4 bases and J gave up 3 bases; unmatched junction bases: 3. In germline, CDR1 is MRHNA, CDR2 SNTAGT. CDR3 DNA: TGTGCCAGCAGTGTGGCTAGCGGCTACGAGCAGTACTTC. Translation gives CASSVASGYEQYF.

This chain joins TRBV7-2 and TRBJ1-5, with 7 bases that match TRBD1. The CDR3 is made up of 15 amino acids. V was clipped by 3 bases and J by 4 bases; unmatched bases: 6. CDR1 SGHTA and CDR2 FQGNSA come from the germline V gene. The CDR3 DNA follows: TGTGCCAGCAGCTTGCGAGACAGGGTAAATCAGCCCCAGCATTTT. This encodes CASSLRDRVNQPQHF.

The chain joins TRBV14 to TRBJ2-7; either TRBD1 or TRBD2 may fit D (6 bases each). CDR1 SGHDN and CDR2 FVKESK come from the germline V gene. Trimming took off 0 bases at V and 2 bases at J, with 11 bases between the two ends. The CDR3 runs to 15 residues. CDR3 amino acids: CASSQDRGRAYEQYF. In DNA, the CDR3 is TGTGCCAGCAGCCAAGATCGGGGGCGAGCCTACGAGCAGTACTTC.

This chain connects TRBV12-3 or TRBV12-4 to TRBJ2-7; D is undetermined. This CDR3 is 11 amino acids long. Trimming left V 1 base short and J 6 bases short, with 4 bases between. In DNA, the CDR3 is TGTGCCAGCAGTTTAGGGGGCGAGCAGTACTTC. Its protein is CASSLGGEQYF.

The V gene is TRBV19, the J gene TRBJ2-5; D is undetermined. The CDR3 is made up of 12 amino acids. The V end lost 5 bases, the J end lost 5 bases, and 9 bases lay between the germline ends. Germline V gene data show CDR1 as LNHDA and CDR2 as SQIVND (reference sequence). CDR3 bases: TGTGCCAGTAGTCCGGACGTGGAGACCCAGTACTTC. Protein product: CASSPDVETQYF.

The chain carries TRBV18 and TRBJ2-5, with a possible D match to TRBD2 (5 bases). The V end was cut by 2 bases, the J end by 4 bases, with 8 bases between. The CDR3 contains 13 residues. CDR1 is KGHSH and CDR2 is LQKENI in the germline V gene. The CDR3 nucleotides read TGTGCCAGCTCACCAGATAGCGTAGAGACCCAGTACTTC. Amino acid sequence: CASSPDSVETQYF.

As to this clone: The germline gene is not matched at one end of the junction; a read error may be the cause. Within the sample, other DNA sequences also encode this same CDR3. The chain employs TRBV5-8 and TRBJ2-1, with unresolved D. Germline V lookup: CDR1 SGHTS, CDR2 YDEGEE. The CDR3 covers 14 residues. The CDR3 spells CASSLPYSYNEQFF. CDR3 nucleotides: TGTGCCAGTAGCTTGCCCTACTCCTACAATGAGCAGTTCTTC.

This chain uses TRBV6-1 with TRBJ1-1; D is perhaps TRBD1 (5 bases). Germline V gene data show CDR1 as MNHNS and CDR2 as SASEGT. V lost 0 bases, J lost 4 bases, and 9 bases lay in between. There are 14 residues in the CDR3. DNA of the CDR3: TGTGCCAGCAGTGAAGCGCTTGGGGGCACTGAAGCTTTCTTT. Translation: CASSEALGGTEAFF.

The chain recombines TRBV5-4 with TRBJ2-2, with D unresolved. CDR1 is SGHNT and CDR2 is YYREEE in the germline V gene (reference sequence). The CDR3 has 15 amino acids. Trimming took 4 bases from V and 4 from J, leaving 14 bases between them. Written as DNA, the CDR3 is TGTGCCAGCAGCCAGCTTAATTCAGCCACCGGGGAGCTGTTTTTT. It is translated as CASSQLNSATGELFF.

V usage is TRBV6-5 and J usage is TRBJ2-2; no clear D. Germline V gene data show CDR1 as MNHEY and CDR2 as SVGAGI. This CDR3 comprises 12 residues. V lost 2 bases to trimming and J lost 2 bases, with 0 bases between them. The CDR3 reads CASSYNTGELFF. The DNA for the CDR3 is TGTGCCAGCAGTTACAACACCGGGGAGCTGTTTTTT.

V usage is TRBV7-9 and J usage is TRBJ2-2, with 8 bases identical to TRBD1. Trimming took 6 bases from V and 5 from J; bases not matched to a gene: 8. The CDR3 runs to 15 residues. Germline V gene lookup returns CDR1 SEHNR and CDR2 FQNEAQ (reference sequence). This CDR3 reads CASRAPRTGTGELFF. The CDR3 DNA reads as TGTGCCAGCAGGGCCCCCCGGACAGGGACCGGGGAGCTGTTTTTT. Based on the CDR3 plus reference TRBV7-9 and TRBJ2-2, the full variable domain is DTGVSQNPRHKITKRGQNVTFRCDPISEHNRLYWYRQTLGQGPEFLTYFQNEAQLEKSRLLSDRFSAERPKGSFSTLEIQRTEQGDSAMYLCASRAPRTGTGELFFGEGSRLTVL.

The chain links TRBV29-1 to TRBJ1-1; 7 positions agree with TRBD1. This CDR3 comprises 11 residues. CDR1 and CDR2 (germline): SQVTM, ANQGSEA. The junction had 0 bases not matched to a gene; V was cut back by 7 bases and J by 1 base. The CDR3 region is CSGTGNTEAFF. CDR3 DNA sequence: TGCAGCGGGACAGGGAACACTGAAGCTTTCTTT. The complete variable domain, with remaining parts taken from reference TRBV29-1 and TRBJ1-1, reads SAVISQKPSRDICQRGTSLTIQCQVDSQVTMMFWYRQQPGQSLTLIATANQGSEATYESGFVIDKFPISRPNLTFSTLTVSNMSPEDSSIYLCSGTGNTEAFFGQGTRLTVV.

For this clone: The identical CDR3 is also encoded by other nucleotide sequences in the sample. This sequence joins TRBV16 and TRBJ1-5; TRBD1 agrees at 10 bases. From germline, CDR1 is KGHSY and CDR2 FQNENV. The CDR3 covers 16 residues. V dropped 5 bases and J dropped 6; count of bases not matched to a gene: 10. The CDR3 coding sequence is TGTGCCAGCAGCAGGCAGACAGGGGGCCGGGGTCAGCCCCAGCATTTT. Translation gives CASSRQTGGRGQPQHF.

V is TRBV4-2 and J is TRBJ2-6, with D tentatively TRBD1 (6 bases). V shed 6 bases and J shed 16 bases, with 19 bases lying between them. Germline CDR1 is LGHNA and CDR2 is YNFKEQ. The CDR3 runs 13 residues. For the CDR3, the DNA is TGTGCCAGCAGTACAACAGGGACCCCGGGACTGACTTTC. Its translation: CASSTTGTPGLTF.

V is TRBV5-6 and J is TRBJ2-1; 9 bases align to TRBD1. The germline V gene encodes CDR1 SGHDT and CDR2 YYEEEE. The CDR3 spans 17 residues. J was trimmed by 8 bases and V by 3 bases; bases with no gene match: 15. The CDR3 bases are TGTGCCAGCAGCTCCATCGTGGGACAGGGCGCTTGGGATGAGCAGTTCTTC. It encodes CASSSIVGQGAWDEQFF.

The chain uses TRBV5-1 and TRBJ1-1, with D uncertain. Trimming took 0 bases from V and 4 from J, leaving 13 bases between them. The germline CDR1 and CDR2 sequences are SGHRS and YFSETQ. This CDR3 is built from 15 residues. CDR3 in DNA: TGCGCCAGCAGCTTGGCTGGCAGCGGGAGCACTGAAGCTTTCTTT. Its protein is CASSLAGSGSTEAFF.

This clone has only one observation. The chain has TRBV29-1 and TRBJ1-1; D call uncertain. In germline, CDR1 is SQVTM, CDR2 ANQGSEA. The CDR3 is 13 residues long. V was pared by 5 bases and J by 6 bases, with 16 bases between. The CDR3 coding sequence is TGCAGCGTTTGGGAAGGAGGTTTCCCTGAAGCTTTCTTT. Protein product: CSVWEGGFPEAFF.

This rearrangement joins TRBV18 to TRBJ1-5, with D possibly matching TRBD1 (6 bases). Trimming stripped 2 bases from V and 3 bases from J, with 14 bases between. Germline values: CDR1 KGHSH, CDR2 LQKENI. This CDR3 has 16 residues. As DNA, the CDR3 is TGTGCCAGCTCACCAGGGACCGGGGGCCACAATCAGCCCCAGCATTTT. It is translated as CASSPGTGGHNQPQHF.

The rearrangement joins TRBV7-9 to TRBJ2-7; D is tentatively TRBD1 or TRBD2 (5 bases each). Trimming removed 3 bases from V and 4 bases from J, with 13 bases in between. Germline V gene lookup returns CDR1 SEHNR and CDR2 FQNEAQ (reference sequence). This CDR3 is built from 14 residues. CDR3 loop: CASSFQAGTYEQYF. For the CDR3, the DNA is TGTGCCAGCAGCTTCCAGGCAGGGACGTACGAGCAGTACTTC.

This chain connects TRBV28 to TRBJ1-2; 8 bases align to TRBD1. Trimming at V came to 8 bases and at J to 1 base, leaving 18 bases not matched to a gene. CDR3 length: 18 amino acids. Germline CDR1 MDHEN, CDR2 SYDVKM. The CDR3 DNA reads TGTGCCAGCTGGGACAGGCAAAGCTGGGCCCGCTTTAACTATGGCTACACCTTC. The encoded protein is CASWDRQSWARFNYGYTF.